The 30 T cell receptor beta chains in this list originate from one sample, sequenced in a study of response to subunit inactivated influenza vaccine. TCRdb re-called the RT-PCR reads through MiXCR, storing one row per CDR3 protein. Of roughly 540,000 distinct CDR3 sequences listed, roughly 23% were seen once; the top ten hold approximately 3%. The same data also went into a second study, on T cells expressing NK-cell markers. Per that paper: TCR beta cDNA was generated via 5'RACE template switching incorporating UMIs.

The sample was CD4+ T cells sorted from PBMCs, taken roughly 12 days after vaccination. These receptors all come from a man aged 50-59 years who received an inactivated influenza vaccine.

This clonotype has just a few counts. The gene calls are TRBV3-1 and TRBJ2-7, with 8 bases fitting TRBD1. Per the germline V gene, CDR1 is LGHDT and CDR2 is YNNKEL (reference sequence). V was pared by 6 bases and J by 5 bases, with 9 bases of the junction left unmatched. This CDR3 is 14 amino acids long. The CDR3 DNA is TGTGCCAGCAGAAAGGGGACAGGTATCAACGAGCAGTACTTC. Protein: CASRKGTGINEQYF.

This chain links TRBV4-2 with TRBJ2-1; 7 positions agree with TRBD2. The germline V gene has CDR1 LGHNA and CDR2 YNFKEQ. J was trimmed by 4 bases and V by 1 base; bases with no gene match: 13. CDR3 length: 18 residues. The CDR3, as DNA: TGTGCCAGCAGCCAAGGCGAGGGCGGCCAGCGGGAATACAATGAGCAGTTCTTC. This sequence encodes CASSQGEGGQREYNEQFF.

The chain links TRBV6-2 or TRBV6-3 to TRBJ1-6; the D gene is possibly TRBD1 (5 bases). The CDR3 extends over 16 amino acids. The germline V gene has CDR1 MNHEY and CDR2 SVGEGT. V gave up 7 bases and J gave up 10 bases, with 23 bases separating them. Here the CDR3 reads CASKAWLGALESPLHF. CDR3 DNA sequence: TGTGCCAGCAAGGCCTGGCTAGGGGCGTTGGAGTCACCCCTCCACTTT.

This chain uses TRBV2 with TRBJ1-4; tentatively, D is TRBD1 (5 bases). Germline-derived CDR1 and CDR2 are SNHLY and FYNNEI. V was pared by 5 bases and J by 8 bases, with 18 bases between. This CDR3 has 15 residues. The CDR3 here is CASSYSAGRGEKLFF. CDR3 in DNA: TGTGCCAGCAGTTACTCCGCGGGGCGGGGAGAAAAACTGTTTTTT.

The J gene is TRBJ2-1, the V gene TRBV24-1; TRBD2 agrees at 11 bases. The CDR3 sequence is 16 residues long. CDR1 is KGHDR, CDR2 SFDVKD, per germline. The trim removed 2 bases at V and 6 bases at J, leaving 5 bases unmatched. CDR3 sequence reads: CATSDSSLAGANEQFF. As DNA, the CDR3 is TGTGCCACCAGTGATTCGTCACTAGCGGGAGCCAATGAGCAGTTCTTC.

This clonotype was seen only a few times. The chain employs TRBV7-9 and TRBJ2-5; D is uncertain. The CDR3 length is 13 residues. Germline values: CDR1 SEHNR, CDR2 FQNEAQ (reference sequence). V lost 7 bases to trimming and J lost 5 bases, with 14 bases between them. This CDR3 reads CASTPSGWETQYF. CDR3 in DNA: TGTGCCAGCACCCCATCTGGGTGGGAGACCCAGTACTTC. Looking up the rest from reference TRBV7-9 and TRBJ2-5 gives the full variable domain: DTGVSQNPRHKITKRGQNVTFRCDPISEHNRLYWYRQTLGQGPEFLTYFQNEAQLEKSRLLSDRFSAERPKGSFSTLEIQRTEQGDSAMYLCASTPSGWETQYFGPGTRLLVL.

The chain has TRBV20-1 and TRBJ2-5; D remains unclear. This CDR3 comprises 13 residues. Trimming shortened V by 2 bases and J by 2 bases, and 9 bases separated the two germline ends. Germline V gene data show CDR1 as DFQATT and CDR2 as SNEGSKA (reference sequence). CDR3 in amino acids: CSARFHRQETQYF. The CDR3 bases are TGCAGTGCTAGATTTCACAGACAAGAGACCCAGTACTTC.

This clonotype is a singleton in its sample. The chain links TRBV14 to TRBJ2-7; TRBD2 is a possible D gene (5 bases). The germline V gene has CDR1 SGHDN and CDR2 FVKESK. This CDR3 comprises 12 residues. The V and J ends lost 3 bases and 7 bases respectively, with 10 bases between them. The CDR3, as DNA: TGTGCCAGCAGCCAGGTAGCGCCTGAGCAGTACTTC. This sequence encodes CASSQVAPEQYF.

The chain is built from TRBV20-1 and TRBJ1-1; possibly TRBD1 for D (6 bases). The V end lost 6 bases, the J end lost 1 base, and 9 bases lay between the germline ends. Looked up from germline, CDR1 is DFQATT and CDR2 is SNEGSKA (reference sequence). The CDR3 has 12 amino acids. In DNA, the CDR3 is TGCAGTGCGAACAGGGCGAACACTGAAGCTTTCTTT. Residues: CSANRANTEAFF.

This clonotype was observed a handful of times. The chain has TRBV24-1 and TRBJ2-3; TRBD2 aligns across 7 bases. The CDR3 runs 16 residues. The germline V gene encodes CDR1 KGHDR and CDR2 SFDVKD. The ends lost 4 bases at V and 4 bases at J; junction bases unmatched: 10. Here the CDR3 reads CATSDPGTNHPDTQYF. Written as DNA, the CDR3 is TGTGCCACCAGTGACCCCGGGACTAATCACCCAGATACGCAGTATTTT.

This clonotype was seen ten or more times. This chain links TRBV12-3 or TRBV12-4 with TRBJ2-2; D is perhaps TRBD1 or TRBD2 (6 bases each). The CDR3 contains 16 residues. Trimming removed 4 bases from V and 5 bases from J, with 17 bases in between. The CDR3 DNA follows: TGTGCCAGCAGTTCCCGGTGGGGGGCGGGGACCGGGGAGCTGTTTTTT. This encodes CASSSRWGAGTGELFF.

V and J are TRBV27 and TRBJ1-2, with D unresolved. The CDR3 runs to 14 residues. Trimming took off 2 bases at V and 8 bases at J, with 15 bases between the two ends. In germline, CDR1 is MNHEY, CDR2 SMNVEV (reference sequence). The CDR3 DNA sequence: TGTGCCAGCAGTTTAAGATCGCAGTTAGGAGGCTACACCTTC. It translates to CASSLRSQLGGYTF.

This clonotype was observed a handful of times. The genes are TRBV11-2 and TRBJ2-4, with D maybe TRBD2 (5 bases). The CDR3 runs 18 residues. V was shortened by 2 bases and J by 3 bases, with 20 bases between the two germline ends. Germline V gives CDR1 SGHAT, CDR2 FQNNGV. The CDR3 DNA reads as TGTGCCAGCAGCTTAAGGGTGCGGGTGGGTGTCGACAAAAACATTCAGTACTTC. It translates to CASSLRVRVGVDKNIQYF.

This clonotype was picked up many times. The chain has TRBV4-1 and TRBJ2-5; weak D call: TRBD2 (5 bases). Germline CDR1 reads MGHRA; CDR2 reads YSYEKL. This CDR3 comprises 17 residues. With 3 bases removed from V and 4 bases from J, the gap between germline ends came to 21 bases. CDR3 sequence reads: CASSHPRSGGFGETQYF. The CDR3 region has the DNA TGCGCCAGCAGCCACCCCCGTTCAGGAGGATTCGGAGAGACCCAGTACTTC.

This clonotype was found many times. The chain's CDR3 is CSVERQGKETQYF. The CDR3 DNA reads as TGCAGCGTTGAACGTCAGGGCAAAGAGACCCAGTACTTC. V and J are TRBV29-1 and TRBJ2-5; maybe TRBD1 (5 bases). Germline V gives CDR1 SQVTM, CDR2 ANQGSEA. The CDR3 runs to 13 residues. The ends were cut back, 2 bases at V and 3 bases at J, with 10 bases in the middle.

The gene calls are TRBV6-2 or TRBV6-3 and TRBJ2-7; maybe TRBD1 (6 bases). V lost 2 bases to trimming and J lost 3 bases, with 8 bases between them. The CDR3 covers 13 residues. Germline V CDR1 and CDR2: MNHEY, SVGEGT. The CDR3 spells CASSYGQFYEQYF. Written as DNA, the CDR3 is TGTGCCAGCAGTTACGGACAGTTCTACGAGCAGTACTTC.

This clonotype was detected many times. The rearrangement uses TRBV4-3 and TRBJ1-2, with D unclear. Trimming removed 1 base at V and 0 bases at J, with 6 bases between. There are 14 residues in the CDR3. Per germline, CDR1 LGHNA and CDR2 YSLEER. DNA for the CDR3: TGCGCCAGCAGCCAAGGGTCATCTAACTATGGCTACACCTTC. This codes for CASSQGSSNYGYTF.

This chain uses TRBV7-2 with TRBJ2-3, with 7 bases identical to TRBD2. The CDR3 runs to 16 residues. The ends lost 5 bases at V and 3 bases at J; junction bases unmatched: 11. The germline CDR1 and CDR2 sequences are SGHTA and FQGNSA. The CDR3 spells CASSPQSGTATDTQYF. In DNA, the CDR3 is TGTGCCAGCAGCCCACAAAGCGGGACGGCAACAGATACGCAGTATTTT.

This clonotype was seen only a few times. The gene calls are TRBV6-2 or TRBV6-3 and TRBJ2-2, with D perhaps TRBD1 (5 bases). Germline values: CDR1 MNHEY, CDR2 SVGEGT. CDR3 length equals 16 residues. Trimming removed 5 bases from V and 4 bases from J, with 17 bases in between. The CDR3 coding sequence is TGTGCCAGCAGTACCAGGGATGGGTCACGCACCGGGGAGCTGTTTTTT. Protein product: CASSTRDGSRTGELFF.

The CDR3 here is CSATSRETQYF. CDR3 bases: TGCAGTGCTACTAGCAGGGAGACCCAGTACTTC. The chain combines TRBV20-1 with TRBJ2-5, with D possibly matching TRBD2 (5 bases). CDR3 length: 11 residues. From germline, CDR1 is DFQATT and CDR2 SNEGSKA (reference sequence). V was cut by 4 bases and J by 5 bases, with 8 bases left in between.

This clonotype was observed a handful of times. The V gene is TRBV10-2, the J gene TRBJ2-7; no reliable D call. The CDR3 has 13 amino acids. Germline V gene data show CDR1 as WSHSY and CDR2 as SAAADI. Trimming took 6 bases from V and 4 from J, leaving 13 bases between them. CDR3 amino acids: CASSEFSRYEQYF. The CDR3 DNA reads as TGCGCCAGCAGCGAATTCAGCAGATACGAGCAGTACTTC.

V gene TRBV5-1 combines with J gene TRBJ2-5; weak D call: TRBD1 (6 bases). V was clipped by 0 bases and J by 5 bases, with 14 bases between them. The CDR3 has 15 amino acids. Germline values: CDR1 SGHRS, CDR2 YFSETQ. CDR3 residues: CASSLETGMWETQYF. The CDR3 DNA is TGCGCCAGCAGCTTGGAAACAGGGATGTGGGAGACCCAGTACTTC.

This clonotype was seen more than once but under ten times. J is TRBJ1-1 and V is TRBV12-3 or TRBV12-4, with 7 bases lining up with TRBD1. CDR3 length equals 13 residues. V shed 10 bases and J 6 bases; nucleotides not matched to a gene: 11. CDR3 DNA sequence: TGTGCCAACAAACAGGGGATCGGGGCTGAAGCTTTCTTT. Protein sequence: CANKQGIGAEAFF.

Only a few counts were recorded for this clonotype. The CDR3 region is CASSLASGGVKETQYF. The CDR3 bases are TGCGCCAGCAGCTTGGCCAGCGGGGGGGTCAAAGAGACCCAGTACTTC. The V call is TRBV5-1, the J call TRBJ2-5, with TRBD2 matching over 10 bases. CDR3 length equals 16 residues. V was pared by 0 bases and J by 3 bases, with 5 bases of the junction left unmatched. The V gene's germline CDR1 is SGHRS and CDR2 YFSETQ.

The chain recombines TRBV7-8 with TRBJ1-4; a weak D match, TRBD1 (5 bases). The V gene's germline CDR1 is SGHVS and CDR2 FQNEAQ. Trimming removed 3 bases from V and 7 bases from J, with 12 bases in between. CDR3 length equals 14 residues. The CDR3 DNA sequence: TGTGCCAGCAGCTTTGTGACAGTACCTGAAAAACTGTTTTTT. Translating gives CASSFVTVPEKLFF.

In the case of this clonotype: In this CDR3 the conserved last residue, phenylalanine or tryptophan, is missing, so a read error is likely. It is unclear where the CDR3 begins or ends on the DNA, so no DNA is shown, and the CDR3 is as TCRdb lists it. The CDR3 sequence is CASSFMAGAQSFL. The chain combines TRBV28 with TRBJ2-5; TRBD1, the D gene given by the table, was not confirmed from the DNA. Both ends counted, the CDR3 spans 13 residues. CDR1 and CDR2 from the germline V gene are MDHEN and SYDVKM.

V gene TRBV3-1 combines with J gene TRBJ2-5; 13 bases line up with TRBD2. Trimming at V came to 1 base and at J to 7 bases, leaving 12 bases not matched to a gene. The germline V gene has CDR1 LGHDT and CDR2 YNNKEL (reference sequence). The CDR3 runs 18 residues. The CDR3 DNA is TGTGCCAGCAGCCAAGGGACTAGCGGGGGATTACCCGAGGGGACCCAGTACTTC. Translated: CASSQGTSGGLPEGTQYF.

The V gene is TRBV11-1, the J gene TRBJ2-3; no clear D. The germline V gene has CDR1 SGHAT and CDR2 FQDESV (reference sequence). The CDR3 is 14 residues long. Deletions cut 1 base from V and 9 bases from J, with 14 bases between. This CDR3 reads CASSLDAATGTQYF. CDR3 bases: TGTGCCAGCAGCTTAGATGCGGCAACCGGGACGCAGTATTTT.

The V gene is TRBV5-1, the J gene TRBJ2-3, with D possibly matching TRBD1 (6 bases). The germline V gene has CDR1 SGHRS and CDR2 YFSETQ. Trimming cost V 0 bases and J 2 bases, with 13 bases left between them. This CDR3 region has 16 residues. CDR3 amino acids: CASSLGTEETTDTQYF. For the CDR3, the DNA is TGCGCCAGCAGCTTGGGGACAGAGGAGACCACAGATACGCAGTATTTT.

The chain recombines TRBV6-1 with TRBJ2-2, with 7 positions matching TRBD2. CDR1 and CDR2 from the germline V gene are MNHNS and SASEGT. V shed 6 bases, J shed 6 bases, and the junction held 10 bases outside the gene matches. The CDR3 is 15 residues long. Written as DNA, the CDR3 is TGTGCCAGCAGCATCTTTGGACTAGTGGCCGGGGAGCTGTTTTTT. It translates to CASSIFGLVAGELFF.